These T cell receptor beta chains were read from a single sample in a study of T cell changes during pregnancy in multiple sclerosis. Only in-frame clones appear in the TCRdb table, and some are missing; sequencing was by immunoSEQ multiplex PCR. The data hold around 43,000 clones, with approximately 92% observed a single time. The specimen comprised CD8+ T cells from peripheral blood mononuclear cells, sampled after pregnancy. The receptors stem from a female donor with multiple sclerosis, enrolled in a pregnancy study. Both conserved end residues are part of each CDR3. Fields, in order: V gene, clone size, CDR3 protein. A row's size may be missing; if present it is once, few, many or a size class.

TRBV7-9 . CASSRENTEAFF
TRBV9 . CASSGGGDEQFF
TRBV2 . CASRVDSSSYNEQFF
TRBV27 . CASRPGQAENTIYF
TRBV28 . CASSLLGTRGQYF
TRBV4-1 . CASSQGQGPYNEQFF
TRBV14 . CASSQREDREMNTEAFF
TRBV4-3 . CASSQGTVSNYGYTF
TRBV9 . CASSVGTSGSDEQFF
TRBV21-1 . CASSKGANYGYTF
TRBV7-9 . CASYRGIGELFF
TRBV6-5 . CASSYSGQVIEPQHF
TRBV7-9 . CASSDSGSYEQYF
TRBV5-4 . CASMDLTGTNQETQYF
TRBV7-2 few CASSPSLWGRGDTQYF
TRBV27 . CASSPHRGEAFF
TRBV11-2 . CASSSAGLAMNTEAFF
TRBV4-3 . CASSQEGGGIDNEQFF
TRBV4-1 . CASSQGTGYNSPLHF
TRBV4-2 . CASSQAAWGTGRYNSPLHF
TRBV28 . CASSLGFAGNQPQHF
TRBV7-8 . CASSLEAQGPYNEQFF
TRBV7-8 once CASSSGTGISNQPQHF
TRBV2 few CASGDSNTGELFF
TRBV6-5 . CASSYSPSNEQFF
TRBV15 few CATSRNRVSGYTF
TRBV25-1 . CASSDQGKTGELFF
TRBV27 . CASREAGGVDEQYF
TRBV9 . CASSEWGGEKLFF
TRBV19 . CASSLTENTEAFF
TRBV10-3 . CAISASRGAQETQYF
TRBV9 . CASSPELAGFNEQFF
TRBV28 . CASSSQQGLSTQYF
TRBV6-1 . CASSEPQRESYEQYF
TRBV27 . CASSLQGNTEAFF
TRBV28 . CASSPLGGTDNEKLFF
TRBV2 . CALIGGNTEAFF
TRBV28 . CASSRGLNNEQFF
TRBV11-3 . CASSLSTGSYNEQFF
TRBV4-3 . CASSQEGSGDYTDTQYF